The text below deals with one T cell receptor beta chain. Antigen specificity is unknown. This sample is part of a study of T-cell memory formation after mild COVID-19. Study-wide results and limits: CD4+ contracting clones lay mainly in CM and EM, CD8+ ones in EMRA. Later expanders leaned CD4+, whereas clones that contracted between day 15 and 85 were balanced CD4/CD8.

TCRdb used MiXCR to reprocess the 5' RACE reads, holding one entry per CDR3 protein. The table lists approximately 400,000 distinct CDR3 sequences, roughly 18% of them singletons. V lost 3 bases, J lost 4 bases, and 12 bases lay in between. Germline V gives CDR1 SQVTM, CDR2 ANQGSEA. The CDR3 extends over 13 amino acids. This sequence originates from a man aged 18 to 30 who had mild COVID-19 (a few samples of this study predate the infection). Cell type and time point are not known. The rearrangement joins TRBV29-1 to TRBJ1-1, with a possible D match to TRBD1 (5 bases). Sequencing was done on a sample of PBMCs or a T cell subset sorted from them (not recorded which). The CDR3 here is CSVEFPGGTEAFF. Written as DNA, the CDR3 is TGCAGCGTTGAGTTTCCGGGGGGCACTGAAGCTTTCTTT.